This T cell receptor beta chain appears in the sequencing data of a study of shared clonotypes between healthy human individuals. Only in-frame clones appear in the TCRdb table, and some are missing; sequencing was by immunoSEQ multiplex PCR. The sample has some 2.1 million clones; 90% to 95% are singletons. V lost 5 bases to trimming and J lost 1 base, with 12 bases between them. The CDR3 covers 14 residues. Germline loops: CDR1 SGHTA, CDR2 FQGTGA. Naive CD8 cells lacked CD45RO, underwent positive selection for CCR7 and left out terminally differentiated effector memory CD45RA+ cells. This receptor was identified in a man aged 18 to 30 in good health. Some clones in this sample may be carry-over from other donors' samples. This chain links TRBV7-3 with TRBJ2-7; D is ambiguous. Material for sequencing was naive CD8+ T cells from PBMCs. CDR3: CASSPSGLSYEQYF. DNA of the CDR3: TGTGCCAGCAGCCCCAGTGGCCTTTCCTACGAGCAGTACTTC.